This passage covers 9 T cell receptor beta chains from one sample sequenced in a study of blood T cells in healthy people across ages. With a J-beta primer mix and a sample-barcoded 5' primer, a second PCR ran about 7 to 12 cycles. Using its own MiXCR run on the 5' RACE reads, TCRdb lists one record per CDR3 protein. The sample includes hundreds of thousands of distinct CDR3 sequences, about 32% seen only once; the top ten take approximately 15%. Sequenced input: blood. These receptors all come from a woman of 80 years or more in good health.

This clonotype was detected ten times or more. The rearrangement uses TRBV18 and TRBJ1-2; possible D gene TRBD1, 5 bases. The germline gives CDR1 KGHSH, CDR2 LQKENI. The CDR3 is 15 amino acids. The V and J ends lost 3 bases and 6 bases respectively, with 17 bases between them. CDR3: CASSPSDTSNDGYTF. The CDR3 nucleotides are TGTGCCAGCTCACCCTCGGACACCTCCAACGATGGCTACACCTTC.

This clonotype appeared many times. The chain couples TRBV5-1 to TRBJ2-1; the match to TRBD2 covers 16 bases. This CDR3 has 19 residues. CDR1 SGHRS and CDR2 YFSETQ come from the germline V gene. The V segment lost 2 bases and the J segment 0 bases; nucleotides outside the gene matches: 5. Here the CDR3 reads CASSFRGLAGGSSYNEQFF. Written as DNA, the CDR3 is TGCGCCAGCAGCTTCAGGGGACTAGCGGGGGGGAGCTCCTACAATGAGCAGTTCTTC.

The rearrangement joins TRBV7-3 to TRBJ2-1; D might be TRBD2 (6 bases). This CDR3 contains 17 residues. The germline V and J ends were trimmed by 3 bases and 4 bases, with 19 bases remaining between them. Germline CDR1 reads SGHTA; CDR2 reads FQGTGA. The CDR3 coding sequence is TGTGCCAGCAGCTTGGGAGGCGGCGTATTACGGTACAATGAGCAGTTCTTC. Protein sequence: CASSLGGGVLRYNEQFF.

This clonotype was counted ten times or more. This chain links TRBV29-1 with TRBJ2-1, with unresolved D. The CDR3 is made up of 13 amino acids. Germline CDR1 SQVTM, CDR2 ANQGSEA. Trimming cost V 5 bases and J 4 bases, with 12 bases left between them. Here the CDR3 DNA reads TGCAGCGTTACGGAAGGCGTTTACAATGAGCAGTTCTTC. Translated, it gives CSVTEGVYNEQFF.

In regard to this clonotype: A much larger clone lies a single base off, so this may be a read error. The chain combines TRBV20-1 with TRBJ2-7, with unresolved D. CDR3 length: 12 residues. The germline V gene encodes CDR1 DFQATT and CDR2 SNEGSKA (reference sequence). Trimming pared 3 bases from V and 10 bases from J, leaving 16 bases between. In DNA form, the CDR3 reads TGCAGTGCTAGGTCATTCCAAGAGGCCCAGTACTTC. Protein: CSARSFQEAQYF.

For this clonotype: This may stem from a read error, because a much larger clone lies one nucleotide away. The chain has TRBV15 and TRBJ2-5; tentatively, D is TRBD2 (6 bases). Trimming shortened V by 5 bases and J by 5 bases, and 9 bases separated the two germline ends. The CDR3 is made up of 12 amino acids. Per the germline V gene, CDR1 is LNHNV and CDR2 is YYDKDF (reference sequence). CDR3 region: CATSLEGETQYF. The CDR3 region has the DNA TGTGCCACCAGCCTGGAGGGGGAGACCCAGTACTTC.

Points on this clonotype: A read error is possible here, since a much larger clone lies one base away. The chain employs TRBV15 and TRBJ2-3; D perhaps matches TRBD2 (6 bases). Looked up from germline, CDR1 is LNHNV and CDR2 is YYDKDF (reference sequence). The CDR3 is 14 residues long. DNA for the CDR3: TGTGCCACCAGCAGAGTTACTAGCACAGATACGCTGTATTTT. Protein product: CATSRVTSTDTLYF.

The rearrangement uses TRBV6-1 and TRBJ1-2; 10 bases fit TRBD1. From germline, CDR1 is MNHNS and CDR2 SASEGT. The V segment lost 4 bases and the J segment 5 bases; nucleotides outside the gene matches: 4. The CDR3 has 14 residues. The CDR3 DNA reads TGTGCCAGCAGTGCGGACAGGGGGACGTATGGCTACACCTTC. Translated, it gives CASSADRGTYGYTF.

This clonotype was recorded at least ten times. CDR3 sequence (DNA): TGTGCCAGCAGCCCCCGGTTGGATGAGACCCAGTACTTC. Encoded protein: CASSPRLDETQYF. V is TRBV9 and J is TRBJ2-5, with D unresolved. CDR1 and CDR2 (germline): SGDLS, YYNGEE. The V and J ends lost 4 bases and 5 bases respectively, with 12 bases between them. The CDR3 sequence is 13 residues long.